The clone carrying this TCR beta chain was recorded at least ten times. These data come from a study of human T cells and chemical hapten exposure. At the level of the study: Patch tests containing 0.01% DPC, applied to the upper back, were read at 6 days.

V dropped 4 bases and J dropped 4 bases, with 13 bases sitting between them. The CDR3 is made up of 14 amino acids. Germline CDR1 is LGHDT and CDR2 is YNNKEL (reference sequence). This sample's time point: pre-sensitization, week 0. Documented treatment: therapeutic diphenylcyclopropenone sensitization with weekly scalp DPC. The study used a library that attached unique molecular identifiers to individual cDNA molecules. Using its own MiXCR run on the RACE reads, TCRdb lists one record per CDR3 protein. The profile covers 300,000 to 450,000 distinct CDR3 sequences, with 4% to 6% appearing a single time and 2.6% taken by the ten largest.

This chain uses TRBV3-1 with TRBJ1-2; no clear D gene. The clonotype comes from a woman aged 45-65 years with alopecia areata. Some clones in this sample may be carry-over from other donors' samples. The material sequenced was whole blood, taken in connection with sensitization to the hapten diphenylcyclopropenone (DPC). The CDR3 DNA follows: TGTGCCAGCAGCCGGGAGGACGGTGGCTATGGCTACACCTTC. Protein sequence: CASSREDGGYGYTF.